The entry below describes one T cell receptor (beta chain). Its antigen remains undetermined. Base qualities are not provided; no much larger clone lies one nucleotide away. A total of about 31 patients with locally advanced or metastatic urothelial carcinoma, treated at Memorial Sloan Kettering on a trial protocol, made up the cohort. Peripheral blood mononuclear cells were collected pretreatment and during treatment, with between 1 and 8 total time points per patient. The Qiagen DNeasy Blood extraction kit was used to purify genomic DNA from total PBMCs and tumor samples. PBMCs were collected pretreatment and during treatment, and were isolated and stored as previously described. This record comes from a study of PD-L1 blockade in urothelial cancer (dated by TCRdb to about 2017). Notes on the research overall: Therapy was started in the mid-2010s for all patients, and atezolizumab 1,200 mg was administered intravenously every 3 weeks. About nine tenths of the roughly 29 patients were identified as males with urothelial cancer of bladder origin, and a prior smoking history was reported by 18 of 29 patients. An ECOG performance status of 0 or 1 was recorded for the patients, and 0 to 3 prior chemotherapy regimens had been received by the patients. Blood samples were analyzed 3 weeks after the start of treatment (second dose) and 6 weeks after the start of treatment. Blood samples gave median yields of approximately 130,000 T cells and 83,000 or so unique TCRs, along with a median clonality of 0.080. The study, an exploratory multi-omic analysis, examined somatic, immune and clinical correlates of response to PD-L1 blockade with atezolizumab in urothelial cancer. Pretreatment tumor samples and matched peripheral blood, collected serially before and after atezolizumab treatment, underwent TCR sequencing. Progression-free survival longer than 6 months counted as durable clinical benefit, and TCR features were additionally tested against both progression-free and overall survival. In the same patients, whole exome sequencing and RNA sequencing of pretreatment tumors were performed in addition to TCR sequencing. Durable clinical benefit was achieved by nine patients and was not achieved by 20 patients. Some 30 patients had pretreatment blood TCR-seq, some 25 had at least one posttreatment blood collection, and some 25 had tumor TCR-seq.

Reading the germline V gene gives CDR1 MNHEY and CDR2 SVGAGI. V is trimmed back by 0 bases and J by 6 bases, and the junction contains 9 bases that no gene match accounts for. From the cysteine up to the phenylalanine, the CDR3 has a length of 16 residues. Only the CDR3 DNA stays, 48 bases, in frame from base 1. To estimate absolute template abundance from read counts, synthetic TCR analog templates were spiked into each PCR. Using the immunoSEQ assay, TCRbeta CDR3 regions were amplified from genomic DNA with bias-controlled V and J gene primers. Sequencing of rearranged TCRbeta segments was performed at approximately 20X coverage. As for how the authors treated the data: Clustering was used to correct sequencing errors, and CDR3s were annotated against IMGT to assign V, D and J genes. Downstream analyses used only productive TCRbeta rearrangements, leaving out any out-of-frame or stop-codon sequences. Clonality was computed as one minus Shannon entropy normalized by the log of the number of unique productive sequences. Fisher's exact test with Benjamini-Hochberg correction, at a threshold of adjusted p below 0.01, was used to find clones that differed between time points or between blood and tumor. The immuneACCESS repertoire file appears here via TCRdb, limited to in-frame rearrangements. These files lack a portion of the clones; in checked studies, under half of the deficit traces to unresolved V genes, and the cause of the others is not known. The D gene and trimming were derived from the DNA, and the V and J assignments and clone size from that table. The sample table shows about 82,000 clones, and approximately 90% are seen once. The leading ten clones occupy approximately 9% of the sample.

General study outcomes and caveats: Greater expansion of tumor-associated TCR clones in peripheral blood 3 weeks after the start of treatment was observed in patients with durable benefit (n ≈ 20, p = 0.022). Because of the small sample size (n = 29) and the many exploratory analyses performed, the results are intended to be regarded as hypothesis-generating. A pretreatment peripheral blood TCR clonality below the median was linked to improved progression-free and overall survival.

The sequence links TRBV6-5 to TRBJ2-7; TRBD1 agrees with 9 junctional bases. The receptor was isolated from a man aged 55 to 70 with urothelial cancer. This specimen was PBMCs, taken around atezolizumab (anti-PD-L1) treatment. The CDR3 is CASSYSITGQGTEQYF. The DNA sequence is given as TGTGCCAGCAGTTACTCGATTACGGGACAGGGTACCGAGCAGTACTTC.